These T cell receptor beta chains were read from a single sample in a study of radiotherapy plus CTLA-4 blockade in lung cancer. Clones were sequenced by immunoSEQ multiplex PCR, and TCRdb holds only the in-frame ones, with some missing. Found here are 75,000 to 100,000 clones, 65% to 80% of them singletons; the top ten hold roughly 3.1%. This specimen was peripheral blood, taken from a patient treated with radiotherapy plus ipilimumab. Receptors were obtained from a human donor with non-small cell lung cancer who had a partial response to radiotherapy plus ipilimumab. Some clones in this sample may be carry-over from other donors' samples. CDR3s include the opening cysteine and the closing phenylalanine or tryptophan. Fields, in order: V gene, J gene, clone size, D gene, CDR3 DNA, CDR3 protein. A D gene is named only where the DNA matches it firmly. Clone size appears in some rows only: once, few, many, or a class for an expanded clone.

TRBV6-1	TRBJ1-5	.	.	TGTGCCAGCAGTGAATCCCTCAATCAGCCCCAGCATTTT	CASSESLNQPQHF
TRBV10-3	TRBJ1-2	.	TRBD1	TGTGCCATCAGTGAGGTCCGGGACAGGGGGCTAGGAGGCTACACCTTC	CAISEVRDRGLGGYTF
TRBV4-2	TRBJ1-6	.	TRBD1	TGTGCCAGCAGGAACAGGGGGAGCTCCTATAATTCACCCCTCCACTTT	CASRNRGSSYNSPLHF
TRBV6-5	TRBJ1-5	once	.	TGTGCCAGCAGTTATATGTTGAATCAGCCCCAGCATTTT	CASSYMLNQPQHF
TRBV5-1	TRBJ1-1	.	.	TGCGCCAGCAGCTTTGGTGGGAGTGACACTGAAGCTTTCTTT	CASSFGGSDTEAFF
TRBV4-1	TRBJ1-4	.	TRBD1	TGCGCCAGCAGCCACTCCGGGACAGGGGCCGAAAAACTGTTTTTT	CASSHSGTGAEKLFF
TRBV29-1	TRBJ1-3	few	.	TGCAGCGTTGAAGTCGGCAGGGGAGTCCGAAACACCATATATTTT	CSVEVGRGVRNTIYF
TRBV5-1	TRBJ1-1	.	TRBD1	TGCGCCAGCACCAGACAGGGGACGACCACTGAAGCTTTCTTT	CASTRQGTTTEAFF
TRBV7-3	TRBJ2-7	.	.	TGTGCCAGCAGCAAACAGCCGAGCTCCTACGAGCAGTACTTC	CASSKQPSSYEQYF
TRBV28	TRBJ2-7	.	TRBD1	TGTGCCAGCAGCTCACGGCGGAGACAGGGCGGTTCCTACGAGCAGTACTTC	CASSSRRRQGGSYEQYF